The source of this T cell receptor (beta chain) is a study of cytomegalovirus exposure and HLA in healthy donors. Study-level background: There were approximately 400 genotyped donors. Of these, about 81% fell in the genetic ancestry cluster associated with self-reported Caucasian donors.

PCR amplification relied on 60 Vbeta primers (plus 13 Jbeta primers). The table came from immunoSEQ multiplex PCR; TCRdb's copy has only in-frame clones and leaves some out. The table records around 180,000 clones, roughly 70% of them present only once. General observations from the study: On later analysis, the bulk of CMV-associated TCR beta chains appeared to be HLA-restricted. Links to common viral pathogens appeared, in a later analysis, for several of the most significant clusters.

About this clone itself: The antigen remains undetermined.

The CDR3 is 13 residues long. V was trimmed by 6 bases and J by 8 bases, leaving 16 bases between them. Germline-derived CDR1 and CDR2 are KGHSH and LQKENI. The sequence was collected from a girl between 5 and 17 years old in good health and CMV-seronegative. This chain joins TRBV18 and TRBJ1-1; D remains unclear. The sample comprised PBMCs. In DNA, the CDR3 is TGTGCCAGCTCCCAACGGAGGGAATTAGAAGCTTTCTTT. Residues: CASSQRRELEAFF.